Below are 22 T cell receptor beta chains sequenced from a single sample in a study of human T cells and chemical hapten exposure. TCRdb passed the RACE reads through MiXCR, listing each CDR3 protein once. This sample has more than 90,000 distinct CDR3 sequences, with about 10% found just once. Time point given: patch test 1, 2 weeks after DPC sensitization. Noted treatment: therapeutic diphenylcyclopropenone sensitization with weekly scalp DPC. The sample consisted of whole blood, taken in connection with sensitization to the hapten diphenylcyclopropenone (DPC). The receptors here all came from a man aged 35 to 55 with alopecia areata. Some clones in this sample may be carry-over from other donors' samples.

This clonotype showed up many times. This chain uses TRBV20-1 with TRBJ1-2, with 9 nucleotides matching TRBD1. Germline lookup yields CDR1 DFQATT and CDR2 SNEGSKA (reference sequence). V trimming: 5 bases; J trimming: 1 base; junction bases outside the gene matches: 11. The CDR3 consists of 16 residues. The CDR3 DNA sequence: TGCAGTGCTGTGGACAGGGGAGCTGCGCGTAACTATGGCTACACCTTC. Amino acids: CSAVDRGAARNYGYTF.

A word on this clonotype: A much larger clonotype is one base distant, so this may be a read error. This chain joins TRBV28 and TRBJ2-7; D is unresolved. Trimming pared 3 bases from V and 5 bases from J, leaving 14 bases between. The germline V gene has CDR1 MDHEN and CDR2 SYDVKM. This CDR3 is 14 amino acids long. The CDR3 loop reads CASSLLPSCNEQYF. The DNA for the CDR3 is TGTGCCAGCAGTTTGCTCCCGTCGTGCAACGAGCAGTACTTC.

A few counts support this clonotype. V usage is TRBV27 and J usage is TRBJ2-3; 7 bases map to TRBD1. Germline V gene data show CDR1 as MNHEY and CDR2 as SMNVEV (reference sequence). The CDR3 covers 17 residues. Unmatched junction bases numbered 14, after V lost 4 bases and J lost 4 bases. CDR3 region: CASSSGGRWGVADTQYF. The CDR3 DNA reads as TGTGCCAGCAGTTCAGGGGGTCGGTGGGGCGTAGCAGATACGCAGTATTTT.

There are many counts of this clonotype. This chain joins TRBV12-3 or TRBV12-4 and TRBJ2-5, with D perhaps TRBD1 or TRBD2 (5 bases each). Trimming took off 3 bases at V and 4 bases at J, with 21 bases between the two ends. This CDR3 spans 17 amino acids. CDR3 loop: CASSLAVGTPSAETQYF. In DNA, the CDR3 is TGTGCCAGCAGTTTGGCTGTCGGGACCCCGAGTGCAGAGACCCAGTACTTC.

This clonotype was counted ten times or more. The rearrangement joins TRBV13 to TRBJ1-6, with a tentative D call TRBD1 (6 bases). V dropped 2 bases and J dropped 10 bases, with 12 bases sitting between them. The CDR3 sequence is 14 residues long. In germline, CDR1 is PRHDT, CDR2 FYEKMQ (reference sequence). The CDR3 DNA reads as TGTGCCAGCAGCTTATCGCAGGGGTGGTCACCCCTCCACTTT. It codes for CASSLSQGWSPLHF.

Many counts were recorded for this clonotype. The chain joins TRBV6-2 or TRBV6-3 to TRBJ2-4; either TRBD1 or TRBD2 may supply D (5 bases each). There are 13 residues in the CDR3. Germline CDR1 reads MNHEY; CDR2 reads SVGEGT. V gave up 8 bases and J gave up 7 bases, with 15 bases separating them. In DNA, the CDR3 is TGTGCCAGCGCCGGGACGCCCGCGAACATTCAGTACTTC. This encodes CASAGTPANIQYF.

This clonotype occurred many times. V usage is TRBV28 and J usage is TRBJ1-1; maybe TRBD1 (5 bases). This CDR3 comprises 15 residues. Between the trimmed V and J ends, which lost 4 bases and 0 bases, there was a span of 12 bases. Germline V lookup: CDR1 MDHEN, CDR2 SYDVKM. CDR3: CASSSPTAMNTEAFF. The CDR3 DNA follows: TGTGCCAGCAGTTCCCCGACAGCCATGAACACTGAAGCTTTCTTT.

This clonotype was seen at least ten times. This chain links TRBV20-1 with TRBJ2-3, with TRBD2 matching over 15 bases. Germline CDR1 DFQATT, CDR2 SNEGSKA (reference sequence). The J segment lost 4 bases and the V segment lost 0 bases, leaving 11 bases of the junction unmatched. The length of the CDR3 is 19 residues. The CDR3 loop is CSARDLFGLAGGGSDTQYF. CDR3 DNA sequence: TGCAGTGCTAGAGATCTGTTCGGACTAGCGGGAGGGGGTTCAGATACGCAGTATTTT.

The chain couples TRBV7-2 to TRBJ2-5; 10 positions match TRBD2. Germline loops: CDR1 SGHTA, CDR2 FQGNSA. The CDR3 consists of 15 residues. Unmatched junction bases numbered 7, after V lost 5 bases and J lost 4 bases. The chain's CDR3 is CASSAGSGRGETQYF. CDR3 DNA sequence: TGTGCCAGCAGCGCAGGCAGCGGGAGGGGAGAGACCCAGTACTTC.

At least ten counts were recorded for this clonotype. The V gene is TRBV12-3 or TRBV12-4, the J gene TRBJ1-4; TRBD1 matches 8 bases. This CDR3 comprises 16 residues. V was clipped by 6 bases and J by 6 bases; unmatched bases: 12. The CDR3 is CASRHNSGGADEKLFF. CDR3 sequence (DNA): TGTGCCAGCAGGCATAATTCAGGGGGCGCTGATGAAAAACTGTTTTTT.

This clonotype was seen repeatedly, ten times or more. The rearrangement links TRBV30 to TRBJ1-6, with D hard to call. V was shortened by 0 bases and J by 7 bases, with 13 bases between the two germline ends. CDR3 length equals 15 residues. Germline V CDR1 and CDR2: GTSNPN, SVGIG (reference sequence). The chain's CDR3 is CAWSVRARANSPLHF. DNA of the CDR3: TGTGCCTGGAGTGTACGGGCCCGAGCCAATTCACCCCTCCACTTT.

The sample holds a few counts of this clonotype. This chain joins TRBV7-9 and TRBJ2-5, with D uncertain. The CDR3 extends over 16 amino acids. Germline V gives CDR1 SEHNR, CDR2 FQNEAQ (reference sequence). The V gene lost 4 bases and the J gene lost 2 bases, with 17 bases spanning the gap. The CDR3 DNA is TGTGCCAGCAGCTCTCCGGACGTGGCTGTACAAGAGACCCAGTACTTC. This codes for CASSSPDVAVQETQYF.

This clonotype was recorded many times. This sequence joins TRBV2 and TRBJ1-5; the match to TRBD1 covers 7 bases. CDR1 is SNHLY and CDR2 is FYNNEI in the germline V gene. The CDR3 totals 14 residues. V lost 5 bases and J lost 4; bases outside the gene matches: 5. CDR3 sequence (DNA): TGTGCCAGCAGTCCGGGACAGATGAATCAGCCCCAGCATTTT. The encoded protein is CASSPGQMNQPQHF.

This clonotype came up many times. The chain employs TRBV5-1 and TRBJ1-4; D gene unclear. Trimming removed 0 bases at V and 0 bases at J, with 3 bases between. The CDR3 covers 14 residues. Germline values: CDR1 SGHRS, CDR2 YFSETQ. Here the CDR3 reads CASSLDTTNEKLFF. The CDR3 coding sequence is TGCGCCAGCAGCTTGGACACAACTAATGAAAAACTGTTTTTT.

The chain recombines TRBV12-3 or TRBV12-4 with TRBJ2-6; 7 bases are shared with TRBD1. V shed 1 base and J 3 bases; nucleotides not matched to a gene: 6. The CDR3 has 17 amino acids. CDR3 residues: CASSLDRGWGGANVLTF. For the CDR3, the DNA is TGTGCCAGCAGTTTAGACAGGGGCTGGGGTGGGGCCAACGTCCTGACTTTC.

The chain joins TRBV20-1 to TRBJ2-3; D might be TRBD2 (7 bases). Between the trimmed V and J ends, which lost 1 base and 4 bases, there was a span of 12 bases. The CDR3 covers 14 residues. Germline V gives CDR1 DFQATT, CDR2 SNEGSKA (reference sequence). CDR3 DNA sequence: TGCAGTGCTAGAGGGTCGGGGGGCGCAGATACGCAGTATTTT. Protein product: CSARGSGGADTQYF.

This clonotype showed up just a few times. This chain links TRBV27 with TRBJ2-7; 8 bases map to TRBD1. Germline loops: CDR1 MNHEY, CDR2 SMNVEV (reference sequence). The CDR3 totals 15 residues. Trimming took 6 bases from V and 3 from J; bases not matched to a gene: 10. CDR3 sequence: CASRSQGAENYEQYF. The CDR3 DNA sequence: TGTGCCAGCAGGTCTCAGGGGGCGGAGAACTACGAGCAGTACTTC.

This clonotype has only a few counts. This sequence joins TRBV6-2 or TRBV6-3 and TRBJ1-4; D not resolved. Looked up from germline, CDR1 is MNHEY and CDR2 is SVGEGT. CDR3 length equals 13 residues. Trimming cost V 4 bases and J 7 bases, with 10 bases left between them. CDR3 sequence: CASSLRLSEKLFF. CDR3 bases: TGTGCCAGCAGTTTGCGGCTTAGTGAAAAACTGTTTTTT.

The J gene is TRBJ2-5, the V gene TRBV6-2 or TRBV6-3; no clear D gene. V lost 2 bases and J 4 bases, leaving 2 bases between the germline ends. Germline V lookup: CDR1 MNHEY, CDR2 SVGEGT. This CDR3 comprises 11 residues. The CDR3 sequence: CASSYPETQYF. As DNA, the CDR3 is TGTGCCAGCAGTTACCCAGAGACCCAGTACTTC.

This chain connects TRBV12-3 or TRBV12-4 to TRBJ2-5; tentatively, D is TRBD1 or TRBD2 (5 bases each). Trimming took off 6 bases at V and 7 bases at J, with 15 bases between the two ends. The CDR3 length is 13 residues. The CDR3 region has the DNA TGTGCCAGCAGCCCCGGGGCCCCTGGGACCCAGTACTTC. Amino acid sequence: CASSPGAPGTQYF.

This clonotype has at least ten counts. This chain links TRBV12-3 or TRBV12-4 with TRBJ1-6, with D unclear. V was pared by 4 bases and J by 15 bases, with 16 bases between. The CDR3 runs 13 residues. The DNA for the CDR3 is TGTGCCAGCAGTTCCGCCCGACCGCCATACCTCCACTTT. This encodes CASSSARPPYLHF.

This clonotype showed up just a few times. The V gene is TRBV9, the J gene TRBJ1-1; no clear D. Trimming pared 0 bases from V and 1 base from J, leaving 10 bases between. The CDR3 runs to 15 residues. CDR1 is SGDLS, CDR2 YYNGEE, per germline. CDR3 protein: CASSVDGFANTEAFF. The CDR3 region has the DNA TGTGCCAGCAGCGTAGACGGTTTCGCGAACACTGAAGCTTTCTTT.